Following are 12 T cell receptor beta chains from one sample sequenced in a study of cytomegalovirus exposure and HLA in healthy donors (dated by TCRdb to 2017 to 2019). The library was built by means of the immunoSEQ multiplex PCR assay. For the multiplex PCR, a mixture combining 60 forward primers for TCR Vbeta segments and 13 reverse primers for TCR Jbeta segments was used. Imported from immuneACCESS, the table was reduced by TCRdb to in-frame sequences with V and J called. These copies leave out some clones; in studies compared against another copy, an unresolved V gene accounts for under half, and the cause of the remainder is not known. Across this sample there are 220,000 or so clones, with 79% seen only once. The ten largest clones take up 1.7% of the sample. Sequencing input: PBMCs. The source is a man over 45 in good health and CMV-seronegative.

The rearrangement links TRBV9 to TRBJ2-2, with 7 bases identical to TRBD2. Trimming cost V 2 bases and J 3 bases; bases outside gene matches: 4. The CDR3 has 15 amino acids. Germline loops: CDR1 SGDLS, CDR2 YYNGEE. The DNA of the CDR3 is TGTGCCAGCAGCGTTTCGGGAGGTTACACCGGGGAGCTGTTTTTT. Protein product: CASSVSGGYTGELFF.

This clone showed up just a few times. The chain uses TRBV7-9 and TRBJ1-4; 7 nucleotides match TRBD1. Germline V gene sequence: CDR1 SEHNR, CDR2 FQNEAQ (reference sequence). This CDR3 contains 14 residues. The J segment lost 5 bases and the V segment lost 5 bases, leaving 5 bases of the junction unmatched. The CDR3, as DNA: TGTGCCAGCAGCGACAGGGTGGGGAATGAAAAACTGTTTTTT. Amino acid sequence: CASSDRVGNEKLFF.

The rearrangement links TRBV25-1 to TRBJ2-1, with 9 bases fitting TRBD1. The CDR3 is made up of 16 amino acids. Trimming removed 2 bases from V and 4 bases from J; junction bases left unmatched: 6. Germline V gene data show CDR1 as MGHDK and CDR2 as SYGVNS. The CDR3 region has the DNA TGTGCCAGCAGTGAACAACAGGGGGCGGCTTACAATGAGCAGTTCTTC. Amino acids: CASSEQQGAAYNEQFF.

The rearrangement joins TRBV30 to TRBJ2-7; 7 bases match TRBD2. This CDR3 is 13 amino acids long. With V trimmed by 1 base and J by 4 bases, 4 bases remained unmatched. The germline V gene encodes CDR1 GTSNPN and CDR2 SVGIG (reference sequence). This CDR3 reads CAWSGGLRYEQYF. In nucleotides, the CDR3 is TGTGCCTGGAGTGGGGGACTAAGGTACGAGCAGTACTTC.

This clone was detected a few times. CDR3 sequence (DNA): TGTGCCAGCAGCTTAGGGGGACTCTACGAGCAGTACTTC. Translating it yields CASSLGGLYEQYF. V and J are TRBV7-8 and TRBJ2-7; TRBD2 might be the D (6 bases). The CDR3 covers 13 residues. Germline loops: CDR1 SGHVS, CDR2 FQNEAQ. Trimming pared 1 base from V and 3 bases from J, leaving 7 bases between.

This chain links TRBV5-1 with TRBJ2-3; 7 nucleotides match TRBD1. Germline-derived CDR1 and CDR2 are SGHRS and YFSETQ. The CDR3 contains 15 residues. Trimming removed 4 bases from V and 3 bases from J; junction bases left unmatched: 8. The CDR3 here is CASSRGDSVTDTQYF. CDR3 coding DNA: TGCGCCAGCAGCCGAGGGGACAGTGTTACAGATACGCAGTATTTT.

The CDR3 region is CATSRDPIRTGYMGTEAFF. CDR3 DNA: TGTGCCACCAGCAGAGATCCCATTAGAACAGGGTATATGGGCACTGAAGCTTTCTTT. The rearrangement links TRBV15 to TRBJ1-1, with a possible D match to TRBD1 (6 bases). The CDR3 loop spans 19 amino acids. Trimming cost V 0 bases and J 4 bases, with 24 bases left between them. Germline assignment: CDR1 LNHNV and CDR2 YYDKDF (reference sequence).

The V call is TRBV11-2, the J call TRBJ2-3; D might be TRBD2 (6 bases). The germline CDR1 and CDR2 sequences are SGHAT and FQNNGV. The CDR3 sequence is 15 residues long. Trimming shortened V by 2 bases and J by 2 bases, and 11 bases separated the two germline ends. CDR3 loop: CASSLNTGVTDTQYF. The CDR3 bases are TGTGCCAGCAGCTTAAATACGGGGGTCACAGATACGCAGTATTTT.

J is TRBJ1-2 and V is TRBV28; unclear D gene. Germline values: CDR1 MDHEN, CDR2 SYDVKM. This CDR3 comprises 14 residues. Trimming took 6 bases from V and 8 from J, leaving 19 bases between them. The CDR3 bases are TGTGCCAGCAGCCCTCCTGACGAGGTTCAGGGCTACACCTTC. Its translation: CASSPPDEVQGYTF.

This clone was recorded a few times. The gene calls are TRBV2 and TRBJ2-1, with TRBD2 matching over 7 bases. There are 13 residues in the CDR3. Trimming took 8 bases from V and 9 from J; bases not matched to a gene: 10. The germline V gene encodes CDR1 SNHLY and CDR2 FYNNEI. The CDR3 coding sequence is TGTGCCAGCCTAGCGGCCCCCTCTCGTGAGCAGTTCTTC. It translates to CASLAAPSREQFF.

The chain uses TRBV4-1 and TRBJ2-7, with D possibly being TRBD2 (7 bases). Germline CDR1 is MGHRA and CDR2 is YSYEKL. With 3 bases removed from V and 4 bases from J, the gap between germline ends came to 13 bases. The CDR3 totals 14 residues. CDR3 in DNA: TGCGCCAGCAGCCACGGGGGGCCGGGGTACGAGCAGTACTTC. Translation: CASSHGGPGYEQYF.

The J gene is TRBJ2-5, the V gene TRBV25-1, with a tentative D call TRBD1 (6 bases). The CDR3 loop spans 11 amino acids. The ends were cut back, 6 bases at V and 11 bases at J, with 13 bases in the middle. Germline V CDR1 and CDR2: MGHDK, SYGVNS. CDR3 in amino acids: CASSRTEEQYF. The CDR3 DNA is TGTGCCAGCAGCCGGACAGAAGAGCAGTACTTC.